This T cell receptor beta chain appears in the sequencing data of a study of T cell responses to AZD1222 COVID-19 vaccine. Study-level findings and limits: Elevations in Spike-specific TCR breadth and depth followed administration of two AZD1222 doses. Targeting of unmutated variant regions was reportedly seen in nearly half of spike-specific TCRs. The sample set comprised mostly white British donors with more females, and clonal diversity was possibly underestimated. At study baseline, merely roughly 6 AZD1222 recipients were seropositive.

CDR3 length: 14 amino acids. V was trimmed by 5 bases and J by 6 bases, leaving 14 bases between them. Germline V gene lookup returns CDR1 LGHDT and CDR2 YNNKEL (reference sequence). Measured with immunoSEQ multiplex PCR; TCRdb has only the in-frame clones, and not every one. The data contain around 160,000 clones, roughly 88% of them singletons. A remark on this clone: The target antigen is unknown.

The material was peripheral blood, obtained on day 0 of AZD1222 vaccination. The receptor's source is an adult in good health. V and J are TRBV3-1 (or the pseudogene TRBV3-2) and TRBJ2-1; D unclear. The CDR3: CASSGDLAGNEQFF. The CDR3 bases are TGTGCCAGCAGCGGTGACTTGGCCGGCAATGAGCAGTTCTTC.